This TCR beta chain was documented in a study of CD8+ T cells in alopecia areata. General study findings and limits: In blood and scalp, many expanded lesional clones persisted during tofacitinib. Between patients, shared TCR sequences were less clear than in mice. This was possibly due in part to HLA diversity in the patient population.

Germline V gene sequence: CDR1 KGHSH, CDR2 LQKENI. The CDR3 extends over 13 amino acids. Trimming removed 0 bases at V and 2 bases at J, with 1 base between. To note about this clone: Its antigen is undetermined. Additional DNA sequences in this sample encode the identical CDR3.

The sequencing template was cDNA reverse transcribed from extracted RNA. The method was immunoSEQ multiplex PCR; TCRdb's version includes in-frame clones alone and lacks a portion of them. The profile covers 150,000 to 200,000 clones, with around 60% appearing a single time and 1.3% taken by the ten largest. Treatment indicated: oral pan-JAK inhibitor, 5-10 mg twice daily. The TCR comes from a human donor with alopecia areata. The sequenced sample was CD4+ T cells sorted from blood, obtained around week 50, from a patient treated with tofacitinib. The chain uses TRBV18 and TRBJ2-2; D not resolved. The CDR3 nucleotides read TGTGCCAGCTCACCACCAAACACCGGGGAGCTGTTTTTT. Translating it yields CASSPPNTGELFF.